The 22 T cell receptor beta chains reported below all come from one sample, sequenced in a study of blood T cell repertoires in COVID-19. Profiled with immunoSEQ multiplex PCR; TCRdb holds only in-frame clones, not every one. This table holds 450,000 or so clones, roughly 87% found once. Material for sequencing was PBMCs or T cells enriched from blood (not recorded which). These TCRs come from a man between 18 and 35 years old who had recovered from COVID-19.

The chain joins TRBV4-1 to TRBJ2-2, with 11 nucleotides matching TRBD1. CDR3 size: 15 residues. Trimming took 6 bases from V and 7 from J; bases not matched to a gene: 7. CDR1 is MGHRA and CDR2 is YSYEKL in the germline V gene. The CDR3, as DNA: TGCGCCAGCAGTCCGGGACAGGGGGATAACGGGGAGCTGTTTTTT. Translated, it gives CASSPGQGDNGELFF.

The chain joins TRBV18 to TRBJ2-3, with 10 positions matching TRBD2. The CDR3 runs 22 residues. The V and J ends lost 3 bases and 2 bases, in that order; junction bases with no gene match: 23. The germline gives CDR1 KGHSH, CDR2 LQKENI. This chain's CDR3 is CASSPRMLAGANQFGDTDTQYF. In DNA, the CDR3 is TGTGCCAGCTCACCGAGAATGCTAGCGGGAGCGAATCAGTTTGGGGACACAGATACGCAGTATTTT.

This chain joins TRBV7-9 and TRBJ2-3; D call uncertain. V was cut by 3 bases and J by 4 bases, with 8 bases left in between. Per the germline V gene, CDR1 is SEHNR and CDR2 is FQNEAQ (reference sequence). The CDR3 is 13 amino acids. Written as DNA, the CDR3 is TGTGCCAGCAGCTTGGTGCGTTCAGATACGCAGTATTTT. Its protein product is CASSLVRSDTQYF.

With respect to this clone: Within the sample, other DNA sequences also encode this same CDR3. The V gene is TRBV29-1, the J gene TRBJ1-4, with 7 positions matching TRBD1. CDR3 length: 14 residues. The V gene end was trimmed by 4 bases and the J gene end by 0 bases; junction bases not matched to a gene: 2. Germline V gene data show CDR1 as SQVTM and CDR2 as ANQGSEA. DNA for the CDR3: TGCAGCGTTGGACAGGGTGCAACTAATGAAAAACTGTTTTTT. Translation: CSVGQGATNEKLFF.

This sequence joins TRBV5-1 and TRBJ1-5; weak D call: TRBD1 (5 bases). V lost 1 base, J lost 1 base, and 9 bases lay in between. There are 15 residues in the CDR3. Germline CDR1 reads SGHRS; CDR2 reads YFSETQ. DNA of the CDR3: TGCGCCAGCAGCTTGACAGGACAAAGCAATCAGCCCCAGCATTTT. This codes for CASSLTGQSNQPQHF.

V gene TRBV5-5 combines with J gene TRBJ1-2; the D is unclear. Trimming removed 0 bases from V and 2 bases from J, with 20 bases in between. The germline gives CDR1 SGHKS, CDR2 YYEKEE (reference sequence). The CDR3 contains 18 residues. DNA of the CDR3: TGTGCCAGCAGCTTGGACACAGACAAAACCCGACAAAACTATGGCTACACCTTC. Protein: CASSLDTDKTRQNYGYTF.

The chain uses TRBV28 and TRBJ1-5, with 7 positions matching TRBD1. Germline loops: CDR1 MDHEN, CDR2 SYDVKM. V was clipped by 6 bases and J by 6 bases; unmatched bases: 11. The CDR3 spans 15 residues. CDR3: CASRPDRIRPQPQHF. In DNA, the CDR3 is TGTGCCAGCAGGCCGGACAGGATTAGGCCTCAGCCCCAGCATTTT.

The chain links TRBV7-9 to TRBJ2-5; 9 positions match TRBD1. Germline V CDR1 and CDR2: SEHNR, FQNEAQ (reference sequence). Trimming cost V 5 bases and J 4 bases; bases outside gene matches: 8. The CDR3 is 15 amino acids. The CDR3: CASSQTRTGAETQYF. The CDR3 DNA reads as TGTGCCAGCAGCCAGACCCGGACAGGGGCAGAGACCCAGTACTTC.

The rearrangement joins TRBV11-2 to TRBJ2-2; 7 bases align to TRBD1. The CDR3 totals 14 residues. Germline V gives CDR1 SGHAT, CDR2 FQNNGV. V shed 5 bases and J 6 bases; nucleotides not matched to a gene: 6. Here the CDR3 reads CASSRGGVSGELFF. CDR3 in DNA: TGTGCCAGCAGCCGAGGGGGCGTGTCCGGGGAGCTGTTTTTT.

This rearrangement joins TRBV7-9 to TRBJ2-1; D remains unclear. Germline CDR1 and CDR2: SEHNR and FQNEAQ (reference sequence). The ends were cut back, 2 bases at V and 0 bases at J, with 5 bases in the middle. The CDR3 covers 14 residues. The CDR3 reads CASSLTGSYNEQFF. The CDR3 DNA is TGTGCCAGCAGCTTAACGGGCTCCTACAATGAGCAGTTCTTC.

V is TRBV5-4 and J is TRBJ2-7; 10 bases match TRBD2. The CDR3 has 15 residues. The germline CDR1 and CDR2 sequences are SGHNT and YYREEE (reference sequence). Germline trimming cut 4 bases from V and 6 bases from J; bases unmatched to any gene: 10. The CDR3 region is CASSIAGTSVGEQYF. The CDR3 bases are TGTGCCAGCAGCATAGCCGGGACTAGCGTCGGCGAGCAGTACTTC. Looking up the rest from reference TRBV5-4 and TRBJ2-7 gives the full variable domain: ETGVTQSPTHLIKTRGQQVTLRCSSQSGHNTVSWYQQALGQGPQFIFQYYREEENGRGNFPPRFSGLQFPNYSSELNVNALELDDSALYLCASSIAGTSVGEQYFGPGTRLTVT.

The J gene is TRBJ2-7, the V gene TRBV27; 7 nucleotides align to TRBD2. This CDR3 spans 14 amino acids. J gave up 5 bases and V 2 bases, and 6 bases lay outside the gene matches. Germline V gene lookup returns CDR1 MNHEY and CDR2 SMNVEV (reference sequence). This CDR3 is CASSLGGRGHEQYF. CDR3 in DNA: TGTGCCAGCAGTTTAGGCGGGAGAGGTCACGAGCAGTACTTC.

The table lists this clone with a few counts. This sequence joins TRBV5-1 and TRBJ2-3, with a possible D match to TRBD2 (6 bases). CDR1 is SGHRS and CDR2 is YFSETQ in the germline V gene. V lost 0 bases and J lost 0, with 14 bases in between. The CDR3 is made up of 17 amino acids. CDR3 in DNA: TGCGCCAGCAGCTTGGCCCCTAGCGTTCTCAGCACAGATACGCAGTATTTT. Translating gives CASSLAPSVLSTDTQYF. The whole variable domain, remainder taken from reference TRBV5-1 and TRBJ2-3, is KAGVTQTPRYLIKTRGQQVTLSCSPISGHRSVSWYQQTPGQGLQFLFEYFSETQRNKGNFPGRFSGRQFSNSRSEMNVSTLELGDSALYLCASSLAPSVLSTDTQYFGPGTRLTVL.

The V and J genes are TRBV19 and TRBJ1-5; the D is unclear. Germline V gives CDR1 LNHDA, CDR2 SQIVND (reference sequence). Trimming cost V 8 bases and J 0 bases, with 23 bases left between them. The length of the CDR3 is 18 residues. The CDR3 here is CASAYVVPGFYSNQPQHF. The DNA for the CDR3 is TGTGCCAGTGCCTACGTGGTACCAGGATTCTATAGCAATCAGCCCCAGCATTTT.

The gene calls are TRBV10-2 and TRBJ1-5, with 7 bases matching TRBD1. The CDR3 is 14 residues long. From germline, CDR1 is WSHSY and CDR2 SAAADI. V trimming: 3 bases; J trimming: 7 bases; junction bases outside the gene matches: 6. The CDR3 region has the DNA TGCGCCAGCAGTGAATACAGGGGCGGACAGCCCCAGCATTTT. Protein product: CASSEYRGGQPQHF.

This chain links TRBV14 with TRBJ1-3, with D unclear. Trimming left V 1 base short and J 4 bases short, with 5 bases between. The CDR3 loop spans 13 amino acids. CDR1 is SGHDN and CDR2 is FVKESK in the germline V gene. CDR3 DNA: TGTGCCAGCAGCCAAGCACAGGGAAACACCATATATTTT. It translates to CASSQAQGNTIYF.

This chain connects TRBV20-1 to TRBJ2-3, with D perhaps TRBD2 (5 bases). Trimming took 6 bases from V and 6 from J, leaving 10 bases between them. Germline V gene data show CDR1 as DFQATT and CDR2 as SNEGSKA (reference sequence). This CDR3 region has 11 residues. The CDR3 region has the DNA TGCAGTGCGATAGCGAAGGATACGCAGTATTTT. Its protein product is CSAIAKDTQYF.

For the CDR3, the DNA is TGTGCCAGCAGCCGCGACAGCCCCTACGAGCAGTACTTC. Translation gives CASSRDSPYEQYF. The V gene is TRBV11-1, the J gene TRBJ2-7, with TRBD1 as a possible D gene (5 bases). Deletions cut 5 bases from V and 2 bases from J, with 10 bases between. Germline assignment: CDR1 SGHAT and CDR2 FQDESV (reference sequence). CDR3 length: 13 residues.

This chain joins TRBV6-1 and TRBJ2-1, with 9 bases lining up with TRBD2. Unmatched junction bases numbered 7, after V lost 1 base and J lost 15 bases. CDR3 length equals 13 residues. The germline gives CDR1 MNHNS, CDR2 SASEGT. The CDR3 DNA follows: TGTGCCAGCAGTGAAGGGTGGGGGACTAGCCGGTTCTTC. This gives the protein CASSEGWGTSRFF.

The chain recombines TRBV21-1 with TRBJ2-6; the table gives TRBD2 as D, unverified against the DNA. TRBV21-1 is deemed a pseudogene. The CDR3 has 22 amino acids. CDR3 residues: CASSKASRDASGIQPGANVLTF. The CDR3 region has the DNA TGTGCCAGCAGCAAAGCGAGCAGGGATGCTAGCGGGATCCAACCTGGGGCCAACGTCCTGACTTTC.

V is TRBV5-1 and J is TRBJ2-7, with D possibly being TRBD2 (5 bases). This CDR3 is built from 14 residues. Deletions cut 2 bases from V and 3 bases from J, with 12 bases between. Germline V gene lookup returns CDR1 SGHRS and CDR2 YFSETQ. The CDR3 sequence is CASSFPGINYEQYF. The CDR3 nucleotides are TGCGCCAGCAGCTTCCCCGGGATTAACTACGAGCAGTACTTC. The full variable domain, completed using reference TRBV5-1 and TRBJ2-7, is KAGVTQTPRYLIKTRGQQVTLSCSPISGHRSVSWYQQTPGQGLQFLFEYFSETQRNKGNFPGRFSGRQFSNSRSEMNVSTLELGDSALYLCASSFPGINYEQYFGPGTRLTVT.

The chain recombines TRBV5-1 with TRBJ2-7; D may be TRBD2 (6 bases). The germline gives CDR1 SGHRS, CDR2 YFSETQ. CDR3 length equals 15 residues. Trimming took 0 bases from V and 10 from J, leaving 20 bases between them. The CDR3 bases are TGCGCCAGCAGCTTGGCGGCGGGATGGGTTTCGACTCAGTACTTC. This codes for CASSLAAGWVSTQYF.